Below, 3 T cell receptor beta chains from the same sample are listed, as sequenced in a study of shared clonotypes between healthy human individuals. Method: immunoSEQ multiplex PCR; TCRdb's copy keeps in-frame clones and lacks some. The repertoire has about 2 million clones, over 85% of them found once; the top ten carry under 0.15%. The sequenced sample consisted of naive CD4+ T cells sorted from blood. The subset: CD45RA+ positively selected. These receptors were collected from a man younger than 35 in good health.

About this clone: The same CDR3 is also encoded by other DNA sequences in this sample. The chain has TRBV10-3 and TRBJ1-4; no clear D. Trimming took off 0 bases at V and 0 bases at J, with 5 bases between the two ends. The CDR3 contains 15 residues. Germline V gene lookup returns CDR1 ENHRY and CDR2 SYGVKD. This CDR3 reads CAISESAATNEKLFF. For the CDR3, the DNA is TGTGCCATCAGTGAGTCCGCTGCAACTAATGAAAAACTGTTTTTT.

In the case of this clone: The same CDR3 is also encoded by other DNA sequences in this sample. This chain connects TRBV18 to TRBJ1-2, with 9 nucleotides matching TRBD1. The V gene's germline CDR1 is KGHSH and CDR2 LQKENI. V shed 3 bases, J shed 2 bases, and the junction held 1 base outside the gene matches. This CDR3 contains 14 residues. The CDR3 protein is CASSPGTGNYGYTF. The DNA of the CDR3 is TGTGCCAGCTCACCGGGGACAGGGAACTATGGCTACACCTTC.

J is TRBJ2-3 and V is TRBV27; 9 bases are a match to TRBD2. Germline V CDR1 and CDR2: MNHEY, SMNVEV (reference sequence). This CDR3 has 16 residues. After removal of 7 bases from V and 5 bases from J, the junction contained 13 bases not matched to a gene. This chain's CDR3 is CASIGILRGGRDTQYF. The CDR3 DNA follows: TGTGCCAGCATAGGGATTTTGCGGGGGGGCCGAGATACGCAGTATTTT.